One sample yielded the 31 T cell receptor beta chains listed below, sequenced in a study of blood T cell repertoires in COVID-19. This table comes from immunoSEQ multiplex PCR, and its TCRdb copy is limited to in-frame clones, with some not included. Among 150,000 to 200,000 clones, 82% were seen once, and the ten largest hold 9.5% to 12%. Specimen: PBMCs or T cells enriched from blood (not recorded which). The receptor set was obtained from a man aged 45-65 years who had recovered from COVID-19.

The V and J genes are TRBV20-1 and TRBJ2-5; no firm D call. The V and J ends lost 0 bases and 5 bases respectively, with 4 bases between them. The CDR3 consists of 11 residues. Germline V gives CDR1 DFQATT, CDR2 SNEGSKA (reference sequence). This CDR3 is CSARDEETQYF. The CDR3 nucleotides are TGCAGTGCTAGAGATGAGGAGACCCAGTACTTC.

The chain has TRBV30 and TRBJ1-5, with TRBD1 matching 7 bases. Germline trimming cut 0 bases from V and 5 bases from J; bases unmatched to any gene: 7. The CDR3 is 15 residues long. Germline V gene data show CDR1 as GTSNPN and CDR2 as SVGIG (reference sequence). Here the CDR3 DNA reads TGTGCCTGGAGTGTGCTAGGGGGCGTGGATCAGCCCCAGCATTTT. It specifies CAWSVLGGVDQPQHF.

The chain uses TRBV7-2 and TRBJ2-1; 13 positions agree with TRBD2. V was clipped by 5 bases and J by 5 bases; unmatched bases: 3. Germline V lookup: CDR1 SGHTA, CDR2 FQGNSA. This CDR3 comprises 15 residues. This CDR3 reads CASSRGLAGDNEQFF. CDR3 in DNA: TGTGCCAGCAGCCGTGGACTAGCGGGGGACAATGAGCAGTTCTTC.

CDR3 nucleotides: TGTGCCAGTAGTCAGGGACTAGCGGGGAGCTCCTACAATGAGCAGTTCTTC. This codes for CASSQGLAGSSYNEQFF. This chain uses TRBV19 with TRBJ2-1; 13 nucleotides align to TRBD2. The CDR3 runs to 17 residues. Losses at the gene ends were 5 bases for V and 0 bases for J; bases not matched to a gene: 4. Per the germline V gene, CDR1 is LNHDA and CDR2 is SQIVND (reference sequence). Drawing the rest from reference TRBV19 and TRBJ2-1, the complete variable domain is DGGITQSPKYLFRKEGQNVTLSCEQNLNHDAMYWYRQDPGQGLRLIYYSQIVNDFQKGDIAEGYSVSREKKESFPLTVTSAQKNPTAFYLCASSQGLAGSSYNEQFFGPGTRLTVL.

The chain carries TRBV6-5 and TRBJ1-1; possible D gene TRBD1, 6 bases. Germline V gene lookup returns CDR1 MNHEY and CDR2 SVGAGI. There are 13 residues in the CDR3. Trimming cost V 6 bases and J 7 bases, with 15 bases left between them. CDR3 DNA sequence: TGTGCCAGCAGCGGTTGGACAGCCCTTGAAGCTTTCTTT. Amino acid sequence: CASSGWTALEAFF.

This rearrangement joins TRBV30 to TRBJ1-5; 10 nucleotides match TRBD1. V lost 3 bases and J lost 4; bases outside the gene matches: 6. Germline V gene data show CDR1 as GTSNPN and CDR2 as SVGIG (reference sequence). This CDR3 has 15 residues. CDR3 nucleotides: TGTGCCTGGAGCATACCGGGACAGGGGAATCAGCCCCAGCATTTT. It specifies CAWSIPGQGNQPQHF. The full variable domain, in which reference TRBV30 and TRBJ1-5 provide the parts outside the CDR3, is SQTIHQWPATLVQPVGSPLSLECTVEGTSNPNLYWYRQAAGRGLQLLFYSVGIGQISSEVPQNLSASRPQDRQFILSSKKLLLSDSGFYLCAWSIPGQGNQPQHFGDGTRLSIL.

This chain's CDR3 is CASSQDPGQGAFSSEKLFF. CDR3 DNA sequence: TGTGCCAGCAGCCAAGATCCGGGACAGGGGGCTTTTTCGAGTGAAAAACTGTTTTTT. The chain couples TRBV3-1 (or the pseudogene TRBV3-2) to TRBJ1-4, with 12 bases that match TRBD1. The junction had 12 bases not matched to a gene; V was cut back by 0 bases and J by 7 bases. Germline-derived CDR1 and CDR2 are LGHDT and YNNKEL (reference sequence). This CDR3 comprises 19 residues.

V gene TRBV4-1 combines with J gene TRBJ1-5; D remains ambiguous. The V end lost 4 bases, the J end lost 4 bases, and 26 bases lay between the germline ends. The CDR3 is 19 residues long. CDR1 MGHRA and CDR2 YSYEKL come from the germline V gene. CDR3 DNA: TGCGCCAGCAGCCCGCCCTGGAGAGACTTAAATTCGAGAAATCAGCCCCAGCATTTT. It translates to CASSPPWRDLNSRNQPQHF.

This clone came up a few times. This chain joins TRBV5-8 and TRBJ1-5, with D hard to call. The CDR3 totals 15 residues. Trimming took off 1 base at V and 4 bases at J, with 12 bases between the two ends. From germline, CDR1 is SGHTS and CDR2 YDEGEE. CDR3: CASSLTGLANQPQHF. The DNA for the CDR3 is TGTGCCAGCAGCTTGACCGGGTTGGCAAATCAGCCCCAGCATTTT.

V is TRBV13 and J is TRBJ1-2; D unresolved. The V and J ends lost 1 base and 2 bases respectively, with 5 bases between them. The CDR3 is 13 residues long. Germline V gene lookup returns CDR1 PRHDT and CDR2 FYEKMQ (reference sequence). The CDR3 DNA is TGTGCCAGCAGCTTAGCCCCGAACTATGGCTACACCTTC. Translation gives CASSLAPNYGYTF.

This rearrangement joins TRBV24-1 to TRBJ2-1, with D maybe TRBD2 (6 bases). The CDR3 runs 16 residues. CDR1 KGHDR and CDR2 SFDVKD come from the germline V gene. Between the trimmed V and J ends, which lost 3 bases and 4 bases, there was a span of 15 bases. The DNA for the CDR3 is TGTGCCACCAGTGATCGGGACTGGGGCGGGTACAATGAGCAGTTCTTC. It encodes CATSDRDWGGYNEQFF.

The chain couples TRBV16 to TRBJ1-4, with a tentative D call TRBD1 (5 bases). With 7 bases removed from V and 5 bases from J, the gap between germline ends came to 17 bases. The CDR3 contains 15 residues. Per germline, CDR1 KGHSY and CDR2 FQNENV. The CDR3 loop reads CASTPRGDRNEKLFF. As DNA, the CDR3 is TGTGCCAGCACTCCTAGGGGTGACCGCAATGAAAAACTGTTTTTT.

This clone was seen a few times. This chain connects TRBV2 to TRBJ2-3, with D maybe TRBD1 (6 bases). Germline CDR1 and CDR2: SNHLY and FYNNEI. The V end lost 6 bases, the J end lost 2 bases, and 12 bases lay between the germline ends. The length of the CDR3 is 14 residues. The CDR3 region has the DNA TGTGCCAGCAGCTTGGACAGCTTCACAGATACGCAGTATTTT. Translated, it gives CASSLDSFTDTQYF.

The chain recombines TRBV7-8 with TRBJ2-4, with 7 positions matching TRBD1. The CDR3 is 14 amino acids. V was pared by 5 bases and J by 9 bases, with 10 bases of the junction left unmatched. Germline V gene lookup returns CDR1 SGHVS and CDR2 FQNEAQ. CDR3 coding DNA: TGTGCCAGCAGCGACCGGACAGGATTTAGCATTCAGTACTTC. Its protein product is CASSDRTGFSIQYF.

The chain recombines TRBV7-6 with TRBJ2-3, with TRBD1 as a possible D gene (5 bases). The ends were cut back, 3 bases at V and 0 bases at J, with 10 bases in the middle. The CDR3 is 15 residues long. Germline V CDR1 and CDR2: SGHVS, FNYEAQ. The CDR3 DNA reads TGTGCCAGCAGCTTGACAGAGCCTAGCACAGATACGCAGTATTTT. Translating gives CASSLTEPSTDTQYF.

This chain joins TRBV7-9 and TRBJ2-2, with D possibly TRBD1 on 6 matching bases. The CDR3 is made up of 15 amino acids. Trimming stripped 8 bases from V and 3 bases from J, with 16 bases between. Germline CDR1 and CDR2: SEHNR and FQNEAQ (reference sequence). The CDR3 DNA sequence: TGTGCCAGCCAGTTAAGGGGGAGCGACACCGGGGAGCTGTTTTTT. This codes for CASQLRGSDTGELFF.

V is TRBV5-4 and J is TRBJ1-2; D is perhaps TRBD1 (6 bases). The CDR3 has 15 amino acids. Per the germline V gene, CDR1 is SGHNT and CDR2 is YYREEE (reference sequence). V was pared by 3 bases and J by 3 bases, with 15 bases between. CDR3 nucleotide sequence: TGTGCCAGCAGCTCCTACAGGGAGACGGACTATGGCTACACCTTC. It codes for CASSSYRETDYGYTF.

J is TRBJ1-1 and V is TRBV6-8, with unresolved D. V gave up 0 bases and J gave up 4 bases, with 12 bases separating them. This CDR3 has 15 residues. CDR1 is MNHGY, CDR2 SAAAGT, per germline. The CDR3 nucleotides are TGTGCCAGCAGTTACTCGCGGCGGCTTGTCACTGAAGCTTTCTTT. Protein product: CASSYSRRLVTEAFF.

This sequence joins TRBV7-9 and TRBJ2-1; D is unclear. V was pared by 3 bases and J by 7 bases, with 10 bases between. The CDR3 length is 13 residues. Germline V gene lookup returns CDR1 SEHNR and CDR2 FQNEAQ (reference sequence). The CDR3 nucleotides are TGTGCCAGCAGCTTTAGAGACGGGAATGAGCAGTTCTTC. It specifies CASSFRDGNEQFF.

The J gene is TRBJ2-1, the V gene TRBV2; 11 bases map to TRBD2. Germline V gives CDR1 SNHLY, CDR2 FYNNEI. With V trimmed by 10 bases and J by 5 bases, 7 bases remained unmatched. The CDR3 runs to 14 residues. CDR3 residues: CATRFSGGDNEQFF. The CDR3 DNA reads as TGTGCCACCCGATTTAGCGGGGGGGACAATGAGCAGTTCTTC.

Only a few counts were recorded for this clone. CDR3 nucleotides: TGTGCCAGCAGTTTGGGAGGTCAGCCCCAGCATTTT. This sequence encodes CASSLGGQPQHF. This rearrangement joins TRBV28 to TRBJ1-5; D gene ambiguous. V was pared by 3 bases and J by 6 bases, with 6 bases between. The CDR3 is 12 residues long. Germline CDR1 is MDHEN and CDR2 is SYDVKM.

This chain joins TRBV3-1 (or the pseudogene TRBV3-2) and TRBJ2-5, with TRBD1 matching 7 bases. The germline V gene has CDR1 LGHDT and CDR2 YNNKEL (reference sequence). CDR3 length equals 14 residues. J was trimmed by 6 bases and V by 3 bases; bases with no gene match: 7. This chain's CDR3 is CASSHNDRVQTQYF. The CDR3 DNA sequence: TGTGCCAGCAGCCATAATGACAGGGTGCAGACCCAGTACTTC.

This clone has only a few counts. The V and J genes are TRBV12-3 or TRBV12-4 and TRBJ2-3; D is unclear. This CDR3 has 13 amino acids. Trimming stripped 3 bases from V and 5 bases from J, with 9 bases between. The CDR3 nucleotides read TGTGCCAGCAGTTTTCTTATAGAAGATACGCAGTATTTT. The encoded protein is CASSFLIEDTQYF.

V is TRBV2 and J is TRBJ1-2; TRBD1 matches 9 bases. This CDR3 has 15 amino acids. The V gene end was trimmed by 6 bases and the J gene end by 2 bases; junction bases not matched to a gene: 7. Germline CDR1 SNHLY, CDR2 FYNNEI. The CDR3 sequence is CASSLQGAENYGYTF. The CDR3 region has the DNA TGTGCCAGCAGCCTACAGGGGGCAGAGAACTATGGCTACACCTTC.

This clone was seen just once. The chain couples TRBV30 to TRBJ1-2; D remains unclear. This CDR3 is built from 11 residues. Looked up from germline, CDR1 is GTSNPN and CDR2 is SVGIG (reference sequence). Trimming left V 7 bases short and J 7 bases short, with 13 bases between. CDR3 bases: TGTGCCTCCCCGGGAGGTGGTGGCTACACCTTC. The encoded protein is CASPGGGGYTF.

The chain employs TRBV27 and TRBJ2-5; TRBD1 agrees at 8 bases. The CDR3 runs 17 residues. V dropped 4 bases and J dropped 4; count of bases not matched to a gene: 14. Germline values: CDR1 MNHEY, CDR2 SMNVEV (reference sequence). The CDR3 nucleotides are TGTGCCAGCAGTTCCATTCATTCCGACAGGGGCCCAGAGACCCAGTACTTC. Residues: CASSSIHSDRGPETQYF.

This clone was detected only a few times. The CDR3 spells CASARGLINTGELFF. The CDR3 nucleotides are TGTGCCAGTGCCCGGGGACTGATTAACACCGGGGAGCTGTTTTTT. The chain uses TRBV19 and TRBJ2-2; tentatively, D is TRBD2 (6 bases). Deletions cut 8 bases from V and 2 bases from J, with 15 bases between. Germline CDR1 is LNHDA and CDR2 is SQIVND (reference sequence). CDR3 length: 15 amino acids. Combining the CDR3 with reference TRBV19 and TRBJ2-2 gives the whole variable domain DGGITQSPKYLFRKEGQNVTLSCEQNLNHDAMYWYRQDPGQGLRLIYYSQIVNDFQKGDIAEGYSVSREKKESFPLTVTSAQKNPTAFYLCASARGLINTGELFFGEGSRLTVL.

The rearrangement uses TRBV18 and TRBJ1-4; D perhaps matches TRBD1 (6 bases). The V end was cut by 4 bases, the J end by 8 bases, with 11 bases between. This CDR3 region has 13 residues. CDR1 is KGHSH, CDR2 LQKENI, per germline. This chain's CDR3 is CASSLIDREKLFF. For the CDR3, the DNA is TGTGCCAGCTCACTAATCGACAGGGAAAAACTGTTTTTT.

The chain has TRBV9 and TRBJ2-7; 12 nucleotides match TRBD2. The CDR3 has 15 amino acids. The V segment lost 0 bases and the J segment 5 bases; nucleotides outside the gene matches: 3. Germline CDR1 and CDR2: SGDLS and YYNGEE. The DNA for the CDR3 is TGTGCCAGCAGCGTAGGGACTAGCGGGGTCCACGAGCAGTACTTC. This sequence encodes CASSVGTSGVHEQYF. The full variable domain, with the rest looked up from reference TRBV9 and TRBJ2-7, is DSGVTQTPKHLITATGQRVTLRCSPRSGDLSVYWYQQSLDQGLQFLIQYYNGEERAKGNILERFSAQQFPDLHSELNLSSLELGDSALYFCASSVGTSGVHEQYFGPGTRLTVT.

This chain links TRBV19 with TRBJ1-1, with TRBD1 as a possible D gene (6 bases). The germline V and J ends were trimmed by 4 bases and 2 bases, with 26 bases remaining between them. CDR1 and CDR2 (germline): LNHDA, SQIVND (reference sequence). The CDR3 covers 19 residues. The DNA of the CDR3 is TGTGCCAGTAGTACGAGGACAGCCCTGATAGGAGTCACCAACACTGAAGCTTTCTTT. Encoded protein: CASSTRTALIGVTNTEAFF.

The DNA of the CDR3 is TGTGCCAGCAGAAGTGGTGGCAGGGTCGCTTTCTTT. It yields the protein CASRSGGRVAFF. V gene TRBV28 combines with J gene TRBJ1-1; a possible D gene is TRBD1 (5 bases). Looked up from germline, CDR1 is MDHEN and CDR2 is SYDVKM. Trimming removed 6 bases from V and 11 bases from J, with 16 bases in between. The CDR3 runs 12 residues.